The 30 T cell receptor beta chains in this list originate from one sample, sequenced in a study of shared clonotypes between healthy human individuals. Sequencing was performed with immunoSEQ multiplex PCR; in TCRdb, only in-frame clones are kept and a portion is missing. In the table there are under 600,000 clones, just over 75% of which are singletons. Sequencing input: PBMCs. These receptors originate from a woman in her 40s in good health. Some clones in this sample may be carry-over from other donors' samples.

As to this clone: A read error is possible here, since a much larger clone lies one base away. The DNA of the CDR3 is TGTGCCAGCAGCCACGACAGGGGGAAGGTTCTTTATGTAAACACCATATATTTT. Amino acid sequence: CASSHDRGKVLYVNTIYF. The chain is built from TRBV11-2 and TRBJ1-3; 9 bases line up with TRBD1. With V trimmed by 5 bases and J by 6 bases, 17 bases remained unmatched. Germline CDR1 is SGHAT and CDR2 is FQNNGV. The CDR3 extends over 18 amino acids.

J is TRBJ2-1 and V is TRBV5-4; D is possibly TRBD1 (7 bases). The ends were cut back, 3 bases at V and 8 bases at J, with 15 bases in the middle. Germline CDR1 reads SGHNT; CDR2 reads YYREEE (reference sequence). The CDR3 contains 14 residues. CDR3 DNA: TGTGCCAGCAGCTGGCGCCAGGGGGGCGATGAGCAGTTCTTC. This translates into CASSWRQGGDEQFF.

The rearrangement links TRBV7-3 to TRBJ2-2; no definite D call. The CDR3 totals 14 residues. The V and J ends lost 6 bases and 4 bases respectively, with 12 bases between them. The germline gives CDR1 SGHTA, CDR2 FQGTGA. The CDR3 is CASSVMSATGELFF. The CDR3 DNA is TGTGCCAGCAGTGTAATGTCGGCCACCGGGGAGCTGTTTTTT.

Here the CDR3 reads CASSIGPYNEQFF. In DNA, the CDR3 is TGTGCCAGTAGTATCGGCCCTTACAATGAGCAGTTCTTC. The V gene is TRBV19, the J gene TRBJ2-1; D call uncertain. CDR1 LNHDA and CDR2 SQIVND come from the germline V gene (reference sequence). Trimming cost V 3 bases and J 4 bases, with 7 bases left between them. The CDR3 contains 13 residues. The variable domain in full, with the rest retrieved from reference TRBV19 and TRBJ2-1, is DGGITQSPKYLFRKEGQNVTLSCEQNLNHDAMYWYRQDPGQGLRLIYYSQIVNDFQKGDIAEGYSVSREKKESFPLTVTSAQKNPTAFYLCASSIGPYNEQFFGPGTRLTVL.

This chain joins TRBV7-3 and TRBJ2-5, with D possibly being TRBD2 (6 bases). Trimming pared 4 bases from V and 2 bases from J, leaving 14 bases between. CDR1 is SGHTA, CDR2 FQGTGA, per germline. The CDR3 loop spans 15 amino acids. CDR3 in DNA: TGTGCCAGCAGCTCAAGGGTTGGACTACAAGAGACCCAGTACTTC. Its translation is CASSSRVGLQETQYF.

The rearrangement uses TRBV4-1 and TRBJ2-7; possible D gene TRBD1, 6 bases. This CDR3 spans 16 amino acids. Germline V gene lookup returns CDR1 MGHRA and CDR2 YSYEKL. Trimming stripped 4 bases from V and 2 bases from J, with 18 bases between. Here the CDR3 DNA reads TGCGCCAGCAGCCGCTTCAGGGGCCCCTTCACCTACGAGCAGTACTTC. Translated: CASSRFRGPFTYEQYF.

The V call is TRBV29-1, the J call TRBJ1-3; no reliable D call. Trimming removed 3 bases from V and 3 bases from J, with 9 bases in between. The CDR3 extends over 13 amino acids. The germline CDR1 and CDR2 sequences are SQVTM and ANQGSEA. CDR3 protein: CSVDPRHGNTIYF. In nucleotides, the CDR3 is TGCAGCGTTGATCCTCGTCATGGAAACACCATATATTTT.

V is TRBV4-3 and J is TRBJ2-2; no clear D gene. The CDR3 contains 17 residues. The V gene's germline CDR1 is LGHNA and CDR2 YSLEER. V was cut by 4 bases and J by 1 base, with 16 bases left in between. For the CDR3, the DNA is TGCGCCAGCAGCCGCCAGCTCTTAGCTCGGAACACCGGGGAGCTGTTTTTT. Its protein is CASSRQLLARNTGELFF.

This clone was recorded a few times. The gene calls are TRBV6-1 and TRBJ2-5; 7 bases agree with TRBD2. CDR1 MNHNS and CDR2 SASEGT come from the germline V gene. V shed 2 bases, J shed 5 bases, and the junction held 8 bases outside the gene matches. The CDR3 is 15 amino acids. In DNA form, the CDR3 reads TGTGCCAGCAGTGAAAGAGGACTAGAGTGGGAGACCCAGTACTTC. Protein sequence: CASSERGLEWETQYF.

This sequence joins TRBV16 and TRBJ2-2; D tentatively reads TRBD1 or TRBD2 (5 bases each). CDR1 KGHSY and CDR2 FQNENV come from the germline V gene. The ends were cut back, 2 bases at V and 2 bases at J, with 12 bases in the middle. CDR3 length: 16 amino acids. The CDR3 coding sequence is TGTGCCAGCAGCCAAAACCTGGGGGACAACACCGGGGAGCTGTTTTTT. Translated: CASSQNLGDNTGELFF.

This chain joins TRBV14 and TRBJ2-5; D uncertain. The CDR3 consists of 11 residues. V lost 3 bases, J lost 11 bases, and 10 bases lay in between. Germline V gene data show CDR1 as SGHDN and CDR2 as FVKESK. The chain's CDR3 is CASSHSSQQYF. DNA for the CDR3: TGTGCCAGCAGCCACTCGAGTCAGCAGTACTTC.

The V and J genes are TRBV7-6 and TRBJ2-7; 8 bases are shared with TRBD2. Germline V CDR1 and CDR2: SGHVS, FNYEAQ. This CDR3 spans 15 amino acids. V was pared by 0 bases and J by 3 bases, with 4 bases of the junction left unmatched. This CDR3 reads CASSLAPGLGYEQYF. CDR3 nucleotide sequence: TGTGCCAGCAGCTTAGCACCGGGACTAGGCTACGAGCAGTACTTC.

This clone was recorded only once. This chain links TRBV11-2 with TRBJ2-5; 11 bases agree with TRBD2. The assigned J gene may be wrong: the sequence end matches TRBJ2-7 better. This CDR3 contains 14 residues. Germline V gives CDR1 SGHAT, CDR2 FQNNGV. Written as DNA, the CDR3 is TGTGCCAGCAGCTTAACTAGCGGGAGTTACGAGCAGTACTTC. Translated, it gives CASSLTSGSYEQYF.

With regard to this clone: A far larger clone is one base from this, pointing to a likely read error. The same CDR3 arises from other DNA sequences in this sample as well. The chain carries TRBV30 and TRBJ2-7; 8 nucleotides line up with TRBD2. Germline values: CDR1 GTSNPN, CDR2 SVGIG (reference sequence). The CDR3 is made up of 15 amino acids. V lost 2 bases to trimming and J lost 7 bases; unmatched junction nucleotides: 13. The CDR3 nucleotides read TGTGCCTGGAGTCGAGGGCAGGGACTAGTAGAGGAGCAGTACTTC. This sequence encodes CAWSRGQGLVEEQYF. Full variable domain (missing parts from reference TRBV30 and TRBJ2-7): SQTIHQWPATLVQPVGSPLSLECTVEGTSNPNLYWYRQAAGRGLQLLFYSVGIGQISSEVPQNLSASRPQDRQFILSSKKLLLSDSGFYLCAWSRGQGLVEEQYFGPGTRLTVT.

The chain recombines TRBV5-4 with TRBJ2-2, with TRBD2 matching over 7 bases. The V gene end was trimmed by 0 bases and the J gene end by 6 bases; junction bases not matched to a gene: 8. Germline CDR1 SGHNT, CDR2 YYREEE (reference sequence). There are 16 residues in the CDR3. CDR3 amino acids: CASSLGGSYRAGELFF. The CDR3 DNA is TGTGCCAGCAGCTTGGGCGGGAGTTATAGGGCCGGGGAGCTGTTTTTT. Using reference TRBV5-4 and TRBJ2-2 for the parts outside the CDR3, the full variable domain is ETGVTQSPTHLIKTRGQQVTLRCSSQSGHNTVSWYQQALGQGPQFIFQYYREEENGRGNFPPRFSGLQFPNYSSELNVNALELDDSALYLCASSLGGSYRAGELFFGEGSRLTVL.

V is TRBV7-9 and J is TRBJ2-1, with a possible D match to TRBD2 (6 bases). CDR1 and CDR2 from the germline V gene are SEHNR and FQNEAQ (reference sequence). The CDR3 spans 15 residues. Trimming left V 7 bases short and J 0 bases short, with 13 bases between. For the CDR3, the DNA is TGTGCCAGCAACCGGGACGGGAGCTCCTACAATGAGCAGTTCTTC. Protein: CASNRDGSSYNEQFF.

This clone was detected only once. The CDR3 protein is CASSSGTGYEQYF. The CDR3 DNA reads TGTGCCAGCAGCTCCGGGACAGGCTACGAGCAGTACTTC. This chain uses TRBV7-3 with TRBJ2-7; 8 nucleotides line up with TRBD1. The germline CDR1 and CDR2 sequences are SGHTA and FQGTGA. V was pared by 4 bases and J by 3 bases, with 2 bases of the junction left unmatched. There are 13 residues in the CDR3.

The chain combines TRBV7-9 with TRBJ1-2; D might be TRBD1 (5 bases). Trimming left V 5 bases short and J 5 bases short, with 12 bases between. The CDR3 has 13 residues. Germline assignment: CDR1 SEHNR and CDR2 FQNEAQ (reference sequence). The CDR3 is CASSASGLYGYTF. The CDR3 DNA is TGTGCCAGCAGCGCATCAGGGTTGTATGGCTACACCTTC.

This clone has a single count. The rearrangement uses TRBV30 and TRBJ2-5; no firm D call. The V end lost 0 bases, the J end lost 2 bases, and 7 bases lay between the germline ends. The V gene's germline CDR1 is GTSNPN and CDR2 SVGIG (reference sequence). The CDR3 runs to 13 residues. The CDR3 coding sequence is TGTGCCTGGAGTGTTAGTGGGCAAGAGACCCAGTACTTC. Amino acid sequence: CAWSVSGQETQYF. Full variable domain (rest looked up from reference TRBV30 and TRBJ2-5): SQTIHQWPATLVQPVGSPLSLECTVEGTSNPNLYWYRQAAGRGLQLLFYSVGIGQISSEVPQNLSASRPQDRQFILSSKKLLLSDSGFYLCAWSVSGQETQYFGPGTRLLVL.

The V gene is TRBV18, the J gene TRBJ2-3; TRBD1 agrees at 8 bases. The CDR3 covers 16 residues. The V segment lost 0 bases and the J segment 6 bases; nucleotides outside the gene matches: 8. CDR1 is KGHSH, CDR2 LQKENI, per germline. The CDR3 protein is CASSPPVAGGGDTQYF. Written as DNA, the CDR3 is TGTGCCAGCTCACCACCGGTCGCAGGGGGCGGGGATACGCAGTATTTT.

This chain's CDR3 is CASSYDGGARYQPQHF. DNA of the CDR3: TGTGCCAGCAGTTACGATGGGGGGGCGCGTTACCAGCCCCAGCATTTT. This rearrangement joins TRBV6-6 to TRBJ1-5; perhaps TRBD1 as D (6 bases). The CDR3 sequence is 16 residues long. The V gene's germline CDR1 is MNHNY and CDR2 SVGAGI (reference sequence). With 2 bases removed from V and 7 bases from J, the gap between germline ends came to 18 bases.

The chain links TRBV5-4 to TRBJ2-1; 11 nucleotides line up with TRBD1. CDR3 length: 16 amino acids. Unmatched junction bases numbered 8, after V lost 0 bases and J lost 9 bases. Germline lookup yields CDR1 SGHNT and CDR2 YYREEE (reference sequence). In DNA form, the CDR3 reads TGTGCCAGCAGCTTGGGAGGACAGGGGGCGTTAATTGAGCAGTTCTTC. This encodes CASSLGGQGALIEQFF.

To note about this clone: With a far larger clone one base away, a read error is the likely cause. This same CDR3 is encoded by further DNA sequences in the sample. The chain is built from TRBV6-6 and TRBJ1-1; D is unresolved. The V gene lost 9 bases and the J gene lost 2 bases, with 13 bases spanning the gap. The CDR3 covers 13 residues. Germline V CDR1 and CDR2: MNHNY, SVGAGI (reference sequence). CDR3 DNA sequence: TGTGCCAGTAACCCTGCAGGAAACACTGAAGCTTTCTTT. Translation: CASNPAGNTEAFF.

This chain connects TRBV29-1 to TRBJ2-7, with a weak D call TRBD1 (6 bases). CDR3 length: 16 residues. Germline CDR1 reads SQVTM; CDR2 reads ANQGSEA. Trimming removed 4 bases from V and 3 bases from J, with 22 bases in between. CDR3 protein: CSVATAGQRTIYEQYF. The CDR3 region has the DNA TGCAGCGTTGCTACTGCTGGACAGCGGACAATCTACGAGCAGTACTTC.

The J gene is TRBJ2-7, the V gene TRBV10-2; 8 nucleotides line up with TRBD2. Germline trimming cut 6 bases from V and 1 base from J; bases unmatched to any gene: 5. The CDR3 runs to 14 residues. Germline CDR1 is WSHSY and CDR2 is SAAADI. CDR3 residues: CASSPGLVSYEQYF. The CDR3 DNA is TGCGCCAGCAGCCCGGGACTAGTGTCCTACGAGCAGTACTTC.

The chain employs TRBV27 and TRBJ1-2; 9 nucleotides line up with TRBD1. The CDR3 extends over 13 amino acids. Germline CDR1 is MNHEY and CDR2 is SMNVEV (reference sequence). The V segment lost 6 bases and the J segment 8 bases; nucleotides outside the gene matches: 7. CDR3 in DNA: TGTGCCAGCAGAATACAGGGGGCGCCCGGCTACACCTTC. As protein: CASRIQGAPGYTF.

The gene calls are TRBV6-5 and TRBJ2-3; 9 bases match TRBD2. V dropped 6 bases and J dropped 4; count of bases not matched to a gene: 5. The CDR3 is 14 residues long. Germline V gene sequence: CDR1 MNHEY, CDR2 SVGAGI. The CDR3 sequence is CASRASGVADTQYF. DNA for the CDR3: TGTGCCAGCAGGGCTAGCGGGGTAGCAGATACGCAGTATTTT.

This chain joins TRBV7-2 and TRBJ1-5, with TRBD1 as a possible D gene (6 bases). From germline, CDR1 is SGHTA and CDR2 FQGNSA. Trimming took off 5 bases at V and 2 bases at J, with 13 bases between the two ends. CDR3 size: 15 residues. Written as DNA, the CDR3 is TGTGCCAGCAGCCCGAGGGGGGCCCGCAATCAGCCCCAGCATTTT. Translated: CASSPRGARNQPQHF.

This chain links TRBV6-1 with TRBJ2-5; TRBD2 might be the D (6 bases). This CDR3 has 13 residues. Trimming cost V 7 bases and J 5 bases, with 14 bases left between them. Germline values: CDR1 MNHNS, CDR2 SASEGT. CDR3 sequence: CASTLLASETQYF. CDR3 sequence (DNA): TGTGCCAGCACACTACTAGCATCTGAGACCCAGTACTTC.

This clone was observed once. The chain uses TRBV7-3 and TRBJ2-2; either TRBD1 or TRBD2 may supply D (5 bases each). Germline V gene sequence: CDR1 SGHTA, CDR2 FQGTGA. The CDR3 is 16 residues long. The germline V and J ends were trimmed by 5 bases and 2 bases, with 15 bases remaining between them. This CDR3 is CASSPVGTPNTGELFF. Here the CDR3 DNA reads TGTGCCAGCAGCCCTGTCGGGACCCCTAACACCGGGGAGCTGTTTTTT. Full variable domain (rest looked up from reference TRBV7-3 and TRBJ2-2): GAGVSQTPSNKVTEKGKYVELRCDPISGHTALYWYRQSLGQGPEFLIYFQGTGAADDSGLPNDRFFAVRPEGSVSTLKIQRTERGDSAVYLCASSPVGTPNTGELFFGEGSRLTVL.